This T cell receptor (beta chain) was sequenced during a study of T cells in Graves' hyperthyroidism and ophthalmopathy. Study-level background: The initial diagnosis was the point when peripheral blood was collected, ahead of any treatment. Findings of the study overall: The model forecast ophthalmopathy, anticipating it by a median approximately 6 months before onset.

In its sample, this clonotype was seen a few times. Its target is not known. The V end was cut by 8 bases, the J end by 8 bases, with 24 bases between. CDR1 is SEHNR and CDR2 is FQNEAQ in the germline V gene (reference sequence). CDR3 length equals 15 residues. Amplified TCR beta CDR3 regions came from RNA transcripts. Primed by the HTBI set, a first-round RT-PCR was run on the TCR CDR3. MiXCR, applied by TCRdb to the multiplex PCR reads, yields one record per CDR3 protein. The table lists about 700,000 distinct CDR3 sequences, 12% to 15% of them singletons. The gene calls are TRBV7-9 and TRBJ2-5, with a weak D call TRBD2 (6 bases). This sequence was found in a young woman with Graves' hyperthyroidism. The sequencing sample was made of blood. Here the CDR3 DNA reads TGTGCCAGCGAATTGGGCGGGACGGGGGTAGGAACCCAGTACTTC. Translation: CASELGGTGVGTQYF.